This entry lists 23 T cell receptor beta chains sequenced from one sample in a study of cytomegalovirus exposure and HLA in healthy donors. The PCR contained 60 Vbeta and 13 Jbeta primers. Assay: immunoSEQ multiplex PCR; the TCRdb copy retains only in-frame clones and omits some. The specimen's table records some 70,000 clones. The sequencing sample was made of PBMCs. The receptors derive from a man in his forties in good health and CMV-seronegative.

The chain couples TRBV29-1 to TRBJ1-3; 9 bases are shared with TRBD1. The V segment lost 5 bases and the J segment 5 bases; nucleotides outside the gene matches: 4. CDR3 length: 13 residues. CDR1 is SQVTM and CDR2 is ANQGSEA in the germline V gene. The DNA for the CDR3 is TGCAGCGTTTCCGGGACAGGGCGAAACACCATATATTTT. Protein: CSVSGTGRNTIYF.

The rearrangement uses TRBV7-8 and TRBJ2-2; TRBD1 matches at 7 bases. Unmatched junction bases numbered 1, after V lost 0 bases and J lost 3 bases. Germline V lookup: CDR1 SGHVS, CDR2 FQNEAQ. The CDR3 sequence is 15 residues long. The CDR3 bases are TGTGCCAGCAGCTTAGCGGACAGGTACACCGGGGAGCTGTTTTTT. This sequence encodes CASSLADRYTGELFF. The full variable domain, completed using reference TRBV7-8 and TRBJ2-2, is GAGVSQSPRYKVAKRGQDVALRCDPISGHVSLFWYQQALGQGPEFLTYFQNEAQLDKSGLPSDRFFAERPEGSVSTLKIQRTQQEDSAVYLCASSLADRYTGELFFGEGSRLTVL.

This sequence joins TRBV18 and TRBJ1-2; 7 bases fit TRBD1. The CDR3 contains 14 residues. CDR1 KGHSH and CDR2 LQKENI come from the germline V gene. The V gene end was trimmed by 3 bases and the J gene end by 7 bases; junction bases not matched to a gene: 8. The CDR3 bases are TGTGCCAGCTCACCTAACAGGGGAGGAGGTGGCTACACCTTC. Encoded protein: CASSPNRGGGGYTF. The variable domain in full, with the rest retrieved from reference TRBV18 and TRBJ1-2, is NAGVMQNPRHLVRRRGQEARLRCSPMKGHSHVYWYRQLPEEGLKFMVYLQKENIIDESGMPKERFSAEFPKEGPSILRIQQVVRGDSAAYFCASSPNRGGGGYTFGSGTRLTVV.

Here the CDR3 reads CASRLGARGVNQPQHF. The CDR3 coding sequence is TGTGCCAGCAGGTTAGGAGCCCGGGGAGTCAATCAGCCCCAGCATTTT. The chain links TRBV28 to TRBJ1-5; D gene unclear. CDR3 length: 16 amino acids. V gave up 6 bases and J gave up 3 bases, with 18 bases separating them. In germline, CDR1 is MDHEN, CDR2 SYDVKM.

J is TRBJ2-5 and V is TRBV11-2, with 11 bases lining up with TRBD1. CDR3 length: 16 residues. V dropped 2 bases and J dropped 11; count of bases not matched to a gene: 13. The germline gives CDR1 SGHAT, CDR2 FQNNGV. Here the CDR3 reads CASSLSGGTGGQGQYF. The CDR3 coding sequence is TGTGCCAGCAGCTTAAGTGGGGGGACAGGGGGACAGGGGCAGTACTTC.

The CDR3 bases are TGCAGCGTTGAAGGGGGGGGCAGGGGTTTCACAGATACGCAGTATTTT. Protein sequence: CSVEGGGRGFTDTQYF. The V and J genes are TRBV29-1 and TRBJ2-3, with TRBD2 as a possible D gene (7 bases). V was shortened by 1 base and J by 2 bases, with 16 bases between the two germline ends. The CDR3 covers 16 residues. The germline V gene encodes CDR1 SQVTM and CDR2 ANQGSEA.

The chain joins TRBV19 to TRBJ2-7; TRBD2 agrees at 11 bases. Germline assignment: CDR1 LNHDA and CDR2 SQIVND (reference sequence). J gave up 0 bases and V 3 bases, and 4 bases lay outside the gene matches. This CDR3 contains 16 residues. The DNA of the CDR3 is TGTGCCAGTAGTATTTTCACTAGCGGGGGCTCCTACGAGCAGTACTTC. Translation: CASSIFTSGGSYEQYF.

This chain joins TRBV19 and TRBJ1-5; D perhaps matches TRBD1 (5 bases). From germline, CDR1 is LNHDA and CDR2 SQIVND (reference sequence). The CDR3 totals 14 residues. V shed 10 bases and J shed 9 bases, with 22 bases lying between them. CDR3 amino acids: CATHVGGTASPQHF. CDR3 coding DNA: TGTGCCACCCATGTGGGGGGGACGGCCTCGCCCCAGCATTTT.

J is TRBJ1-1 and V is TRBV5-6; 8 bases line up with TRBD1. Per the germline V gene, CDR1 is SGHDT and CDR2 is YYEEEE. This CDR3 contains 17 residues. V was clipped by 6 bases and J by 0 bases; unmatched bases: 13. CDR3 bases: TGTGCCAGCACAGGGACAGGATTATCCCATCTGAACACTGAAGCTTTCTTT. The encoded protein is CASTGTGLSHLNTEAFF.

The chain combines TRBV11-2 with TRBJ2-1; 11 nucleotides agree with TRBD1. V dropped 5 bases and J dropped 7; count of bases not matched to a gene: 4. The CDR3 is 14 amino acids. Germline V lookup: CDR1 SGHAT, CDR2 FQNNGV. DNA for the CDR3: TGTGCCAGCAGCGTTGGACAGGGGGCAAATGAGCAGTTCTTC. Translation: CASSVGQGANEQFF.

The V gene is TRBV6-5, the J gene TRBJ1-5, with a possible D match to TRBD1 (5 bases). The CDR3 contains 14 residues. The V end lost 6 bases, the J end lost 5 bases, and 14 bases lay between the germline ends. Germline V gene data show CDR1 as MNHEY and CDR2 as SVGAGI. The CDR3 protein is CASRDSSNYQPQHF. The CDR3 DNA is TGTGCCAGCAGAGACAGTAGCAATTATCAGCCCCAGCATTTT.

The rearrangement links TRBV5-6 to TRBJ2-7, with D tentatively TRBD2 (5 bases). The CDR3 totals 12 residues. The V end lost 4 bases, the J end lost 3 bases, and 8 bases lay between the germline ends. Germline V lookup: CDR1 SGHDT, CDR2 YYEEEE. The chain's CDR3 is CASSREGYEQYF. For the CDR3, the DNA is TGTGCCAGCAGCCGAGAGGGCTACGAGCAGTACTTC.

J is TRBJ1-6 and V is TRBV28, with 9 nucleotides matching TRBD1. CDR3 length: 12 amino acids. The junction had 5 bases not matched to a gene; V was cut back by 10 bases and J by 10 bases. Germline V lookup: CDR1 MDHEN, CDR2 SYDVKM. The CDR3 is CATGQGTSPLHF. CDR3 in DNA: TGTGCCACGGGACAGGGAACGTCACCCCTCCACTTT.

V gene TRBV2 combines with J gene TRBJ1-5; D gene ambiguous. The V and J ends lost 5 bases and 4 bases respectively, with 9 bases between them. In germline, CDR1 is SNHLY, CDR2 FYNNEI. The CDR3 is 13 residues long. This CDR3 is CASSLAENQPQHF. CDR3 DNA: TGTGCCAGCAGTTTGGCTGAAAATCAGCCCCAGCATTTT.

The chain is built from TRBV29-1 and TRBJ1-2; tentatively, D is TRBD1 (5 bases). This CDR3 is built from 12 residues. The germline V and J ends were trimmed by 6 bases and 2 bases, with 10 bases remaining between them. CDR1 and CDR2 from the germline V gene are SQVTM and ANQGSEA. CDR3 in DNA: TGCAGCGTCGCCGACAGCAACTATGGCTACACCTTC. The encoded protein is CSVADSNYGYTF.

The J gene is TRBJ1-6, the V gene TRBV9; D unresolved. The CDR3 totals 13 residues. Germline CDR1 is SGDLS and CDR2 is YYNGEE. The V and J ends lost 0 bases and 9 bases respectively, with 7 bases between them. This CDR3 reads CASSVEESSPLHF. The CDR3 DNA reads as TGTGCCAGCAGCGTAGAGGAGAGTTCACCCCTCCACTTT.

V gene TRBV14 combines with J gene TRBJ2-3; maybe TRBD2 (5 bases). Germline loops: CDR1 SGHDN, CDR2 FVKESK. The CDR3 contains 16 residues. Trimming removed 4 bases from V and 4 bases from J, with 18 bases in between. The CDR3 loop is CASSRGLSDGADTQYF. In nucleotides, the CDR3 is TGTGCCAGCAGCCGAGGACTGTCGGACGGCGCAGATACGCAGTATTTT.

The chain employs TRBV7-6 and TRBJ1-6; D is uncertain. V was pared by 6 bases and J by 4 bases, with 10 bases between. CDR3 length equals 14 residues. Germline CDR1 and CDR2: SGHVS and FNYEAQ. The CDR3 bases are TGTGCCAGCAGTCCCGACGGGTATAATTCACCCCTCCACTTT. It encodes CASSPDGYNSPLHF.

The rearrangement uses TRBV2 and TRBJ2-3, with 7 bases that match TRBD1. The CDR3 consists of 14 residues. Germline V gene data show CDR1 as SNHLY and CDR2 as FYNNEI. V shed 4 bases, J shed 0 bases, and the junction held 1 base outside the gene matches. CDR3 loop: CASSVDRSTDTQYF. As DNA, the CDR3 is TGTGCCAGCAGTGTGGACAGGAGCACAGATACGCAGTATTTT.

The CDR3 sequence is CASEAGGYGANVLTF. The CDR3 bases are TGTGCCAGCGAGGCAGGGGGCTATGGGGCCAACGTCCTGACTTTC. V gene TRBV13 combines with J gene TRBJ2-6; 8 nucleotides match TRBD1. The CDR3 contains 15 residues. CDR1 is PRHDT, CDR2 FYEKMQ, per germline (reference sequence). The J segment lost 3 bases and the V segment lost 8 bases, leaving 6 bases of the junction unmatched.

V usage is TRBV4-1 and J usage is TRBJ2-1; no reliable D call. The V and J ends lost 4 bases and 0 bases respectively, with 10 bases between them. The CDR3 length is 15 residues. Germline values: CDR1 MGHRA, CDR2 YSYEKL. The CDR3 bases are TGCGCCAGCAGCCCACAGCAAGTCTCCTACAATGAGCAGTTCTTC. Amino acid sequence: CASSPQQVSYNEQFF.

The V call is TRBV18, the J call TRBJ1-1, with unresolved D. V was trimmed by 0 bases and J by 8 bases, leaving 7 bases between them. Germline CDR1 reads KGHSH; CDR2 reads LQKENI. This CDR3 spans 12 amino acids. The CDR3 sequence is CASSPPSTEAFF. CDR3 coding DNA: TGTGCCAGCTCACCACCGAGTACCGAAGCTTTCTTT.

The chain has TRBV5-1 and TRBJ2-7, with D perhaps matching TRBD2 (5 bases). V was trimmed by 0 bases and J by 0 bases, leaving 7 bases between them. CDR1 and CDR2 from the germline V gene are SGHRS and YFSETQ. The CDR3 covers 14 residues. The CDR3 region is CASSLGSVSYEQYF. In nucleotides, the CDR3 is TGCGCCAGCAGCTTGGGTAGCGTCTCCTACGAGCAGTACTTC.